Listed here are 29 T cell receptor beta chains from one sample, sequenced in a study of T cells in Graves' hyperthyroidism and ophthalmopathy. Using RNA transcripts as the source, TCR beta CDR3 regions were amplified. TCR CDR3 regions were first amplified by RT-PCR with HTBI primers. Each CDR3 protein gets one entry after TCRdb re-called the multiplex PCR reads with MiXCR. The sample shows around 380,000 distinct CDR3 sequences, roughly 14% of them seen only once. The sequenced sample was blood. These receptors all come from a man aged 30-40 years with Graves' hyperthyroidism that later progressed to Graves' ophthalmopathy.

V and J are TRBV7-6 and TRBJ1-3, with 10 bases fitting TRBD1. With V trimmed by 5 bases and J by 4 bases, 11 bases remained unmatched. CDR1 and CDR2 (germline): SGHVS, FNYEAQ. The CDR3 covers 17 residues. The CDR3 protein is CASSPRAGTGVGNTIYF. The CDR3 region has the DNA TGTGCCAGCAGCCCACGCGCCGGGACAGGGGTCGGAAACACCATATATTTT.

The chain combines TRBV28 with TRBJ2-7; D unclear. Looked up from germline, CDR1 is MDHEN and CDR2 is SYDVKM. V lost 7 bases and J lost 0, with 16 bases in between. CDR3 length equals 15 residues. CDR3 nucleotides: TGTGCCAGCACCCAAGGTGGGATGGGCTCCTACGAGCAGTACTTC. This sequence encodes CASTQGGMGSYEQYF.

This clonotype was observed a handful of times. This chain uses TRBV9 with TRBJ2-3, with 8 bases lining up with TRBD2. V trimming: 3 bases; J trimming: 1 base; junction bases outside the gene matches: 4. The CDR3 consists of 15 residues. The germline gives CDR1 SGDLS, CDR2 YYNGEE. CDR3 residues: CASSAFSGGTDTQYF. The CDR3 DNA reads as TGTGCCAGCAGCGCGTTTAGCGGGGGCACAGATACGCAGTATTTT.

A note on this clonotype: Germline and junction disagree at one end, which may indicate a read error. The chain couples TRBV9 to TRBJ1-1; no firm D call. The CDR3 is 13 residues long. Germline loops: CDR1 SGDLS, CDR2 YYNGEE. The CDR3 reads CASSVAEVSEASF. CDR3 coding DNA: TGTGCCAGCAGCGTAGCGGAGGTTTCTGAAGCTTCCTTT.

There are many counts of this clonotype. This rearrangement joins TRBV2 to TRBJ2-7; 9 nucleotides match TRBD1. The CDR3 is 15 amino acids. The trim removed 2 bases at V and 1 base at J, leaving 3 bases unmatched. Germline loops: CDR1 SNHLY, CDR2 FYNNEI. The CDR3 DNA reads TGTGCCAGCAGTGAATCCGGGACAGGGTCCTACGAGCAGTACTTC. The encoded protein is CASSESGTGSYEQYF. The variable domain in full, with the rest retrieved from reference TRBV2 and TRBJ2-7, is EPEVTQTPSHQVTQMGQEVILRCVPISNHLYFYWYRQILGQKVEFLVSFYNNEISEKSEIFDDQFSVERPDGSNFTLKIRSTKLEDSAMYFCASSESGTGSYEQYFGPGTRLTVT.

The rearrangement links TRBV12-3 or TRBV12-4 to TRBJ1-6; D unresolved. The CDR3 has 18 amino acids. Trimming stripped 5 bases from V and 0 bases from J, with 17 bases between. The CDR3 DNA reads TGTGCCAGCAGTCCTTTACACCCAAAGAGCTCCTATAATTCACCCCTCCACTTT. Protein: CASSPLHPKSSYNSPLHF.

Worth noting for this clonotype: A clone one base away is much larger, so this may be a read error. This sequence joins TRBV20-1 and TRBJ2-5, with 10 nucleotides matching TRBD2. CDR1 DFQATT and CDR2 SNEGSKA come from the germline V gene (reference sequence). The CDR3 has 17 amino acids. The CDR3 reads CGARDRQASGGQETQYF. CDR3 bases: TGCGGTGCTAGAGATCGTCAGGCTAGCGGGGGACAAGAGACCCAGTACTTC.

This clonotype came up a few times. CDR3: CASSRTSGGLEQFF. For the CDR3, the DNA is TGTGCCAGCAGCCGGACTAGCGGGGGGCTTGAGCAGTTCTTC. The chain links TRBV6-1 to TRBJ2-1; 14 bases align to TRBD2. This CDR3 spans 14 amino acids. From germline, CDR1 is MNHNS and CDR2 SASEGT. The junction had 4 bases not matched to a gene; V was cut back by 6 bases and J by 9 bases.

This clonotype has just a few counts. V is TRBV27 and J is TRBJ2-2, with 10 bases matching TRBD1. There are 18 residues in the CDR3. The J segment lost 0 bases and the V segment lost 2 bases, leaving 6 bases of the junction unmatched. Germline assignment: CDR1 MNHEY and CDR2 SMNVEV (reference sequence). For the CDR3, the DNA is TGTGCCAGCAGTTTAAGGCCGGGACAGGGGCCGAACACCGGGGAGCTGTTTTTT. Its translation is CASSLRPGQGPNTGELFF.

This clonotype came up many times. CDR3 sequence reads: CAWSVLDRRYSEAFF. The CDR3 region has the DNA TGTGCCTGGAGTGTACTGGACCGGCGGTATAGTGAAGCTTTCTTT. The chain has TRBV30 and TRBJ1-1; D unclear. The CDR3 is 15 amino acids. Germline-derived CDR1 and CDR2 are GTSNPN and SVGIG (reference sequence). V was trimmed by 0 bases and J by 7 bases, leaving 18 bases between them.

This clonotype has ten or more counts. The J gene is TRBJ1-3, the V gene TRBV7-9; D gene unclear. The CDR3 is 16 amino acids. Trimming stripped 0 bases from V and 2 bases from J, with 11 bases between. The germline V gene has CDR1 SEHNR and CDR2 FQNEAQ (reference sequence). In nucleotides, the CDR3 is TGTGCCAGCAGCTTAGCAGGCTCGGCGGCTGGAAACACCATATATTTT. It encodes CASSLAGSAAGNTIYF.

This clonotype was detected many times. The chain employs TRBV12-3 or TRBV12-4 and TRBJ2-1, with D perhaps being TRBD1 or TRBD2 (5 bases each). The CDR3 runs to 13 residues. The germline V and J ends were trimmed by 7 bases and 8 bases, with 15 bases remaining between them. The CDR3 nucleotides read TGTGCCAGCACCGGGACGGCTCATGATGAGCAGTTCTTC. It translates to CASTGTAHDEQFF.

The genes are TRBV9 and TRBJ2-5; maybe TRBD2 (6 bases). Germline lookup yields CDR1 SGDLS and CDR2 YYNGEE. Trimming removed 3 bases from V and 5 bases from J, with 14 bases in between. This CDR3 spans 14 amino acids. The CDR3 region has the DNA TGTGCCAGCAGCGGAACTAGCTTTTTGGAGACCCAGTACTTC. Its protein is CASSGTSFLETQYF.

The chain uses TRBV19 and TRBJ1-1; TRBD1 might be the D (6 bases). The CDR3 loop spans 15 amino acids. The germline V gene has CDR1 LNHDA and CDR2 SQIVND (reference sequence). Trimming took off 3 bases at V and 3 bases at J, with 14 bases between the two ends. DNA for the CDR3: TGTGCCAGTAGTATCCCTTGGGGGGCGGACACTGAAGCTTTCTTT. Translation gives CASSIPWGADTEAFF.

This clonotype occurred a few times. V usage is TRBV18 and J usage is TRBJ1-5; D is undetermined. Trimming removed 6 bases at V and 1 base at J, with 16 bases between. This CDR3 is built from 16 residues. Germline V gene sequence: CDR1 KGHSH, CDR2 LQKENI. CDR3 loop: CASSLRLGTSNQPQHF. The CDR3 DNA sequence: TGTGCCAGCTCGCTCCGCTTAGGAACGAGCAATCAGCCCCAGCATTTT.

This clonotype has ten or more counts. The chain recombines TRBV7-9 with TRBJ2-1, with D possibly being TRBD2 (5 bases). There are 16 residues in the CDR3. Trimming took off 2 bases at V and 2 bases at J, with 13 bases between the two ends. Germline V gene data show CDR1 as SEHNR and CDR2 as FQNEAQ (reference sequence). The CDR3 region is CASSLYPGWPYNEQFF. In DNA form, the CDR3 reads TGTGCCAGCAGCTTATATCCGGGATGGCCCTACAATGAGCAGTTCTTC.

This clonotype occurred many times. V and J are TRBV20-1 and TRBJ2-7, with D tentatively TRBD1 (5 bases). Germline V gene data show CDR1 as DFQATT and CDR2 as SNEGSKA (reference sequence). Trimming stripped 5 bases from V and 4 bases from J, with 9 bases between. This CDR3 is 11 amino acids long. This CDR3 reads CSASTDYEQYF. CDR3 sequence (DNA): TGCAGTGCTTCGACAGATTACGAGCAGTACTTC.

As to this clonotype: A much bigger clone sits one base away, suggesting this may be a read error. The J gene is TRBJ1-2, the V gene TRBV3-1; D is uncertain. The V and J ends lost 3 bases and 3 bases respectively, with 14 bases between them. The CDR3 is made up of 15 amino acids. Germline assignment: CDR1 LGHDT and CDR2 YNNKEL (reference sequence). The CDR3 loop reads CASSQPAGSDYGYTF. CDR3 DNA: TGTGCCAGCAGCCAGCCGGCGGGGTCAGACTATGGCTACACCTTC.

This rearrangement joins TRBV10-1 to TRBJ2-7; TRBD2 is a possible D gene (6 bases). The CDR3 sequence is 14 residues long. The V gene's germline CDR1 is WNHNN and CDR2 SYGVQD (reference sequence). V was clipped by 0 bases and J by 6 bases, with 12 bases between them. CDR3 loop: CASSESGGHGEQYF. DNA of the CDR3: TGCGCCAGCAGTGAGTCCGGAGGGCATGGCGAGCAGTACTTC.

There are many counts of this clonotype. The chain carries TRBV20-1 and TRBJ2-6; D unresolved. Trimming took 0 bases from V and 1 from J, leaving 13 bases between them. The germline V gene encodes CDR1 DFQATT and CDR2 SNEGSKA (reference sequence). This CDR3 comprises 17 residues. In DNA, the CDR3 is TGCAGTGCTAGAGATCAAGGTAGCAGTTCTGGGGCCAACGTCCTGACTTTC. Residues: CSARDQGSSSGANVLTF.

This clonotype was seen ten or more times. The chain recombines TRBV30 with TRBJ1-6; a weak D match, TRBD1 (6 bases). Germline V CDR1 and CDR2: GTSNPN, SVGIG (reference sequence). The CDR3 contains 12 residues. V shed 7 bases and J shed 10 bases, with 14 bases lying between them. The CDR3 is CASGGNDSPLHF. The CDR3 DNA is TGTGCCTCTGGGGGCAACGACTCACCCCTCCACTTT.

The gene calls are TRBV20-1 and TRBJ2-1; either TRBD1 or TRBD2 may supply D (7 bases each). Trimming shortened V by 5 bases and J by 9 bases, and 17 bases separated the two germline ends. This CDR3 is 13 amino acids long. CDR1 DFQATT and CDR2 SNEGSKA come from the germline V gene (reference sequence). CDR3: CSASRGGEGEQFF. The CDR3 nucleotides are TGCAGTGCTTCCAGGGGGGGGGAGGGTGAGCAGTTCTTC.

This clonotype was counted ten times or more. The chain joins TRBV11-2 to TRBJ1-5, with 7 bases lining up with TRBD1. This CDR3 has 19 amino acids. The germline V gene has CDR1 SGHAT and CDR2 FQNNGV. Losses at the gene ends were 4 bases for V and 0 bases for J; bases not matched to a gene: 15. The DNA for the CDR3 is TGTGCCAGCAGCTCCGCAAGGGGCAGGGGGATTATTAGCAATCAGCCCCAGCATTTT. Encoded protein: CASSSARGRGIISNQPQHF.

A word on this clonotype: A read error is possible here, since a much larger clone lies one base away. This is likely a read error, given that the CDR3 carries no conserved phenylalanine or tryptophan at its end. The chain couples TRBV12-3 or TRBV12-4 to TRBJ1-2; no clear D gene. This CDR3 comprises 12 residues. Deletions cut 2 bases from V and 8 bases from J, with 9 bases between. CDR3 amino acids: CASSLKFGGYTL. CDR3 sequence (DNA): TGTGCCAGCAGTTTAAAATTCGGGGGCTACACCCTC.

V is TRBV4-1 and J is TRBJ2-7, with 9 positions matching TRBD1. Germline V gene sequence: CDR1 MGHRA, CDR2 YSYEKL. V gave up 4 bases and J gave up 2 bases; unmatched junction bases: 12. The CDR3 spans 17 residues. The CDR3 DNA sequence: TGCGCCAGCAGCCCCATACGCCGGGACAGGGCCCCCTACGAGCAGTACTTC. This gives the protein CASSPIRRDRAPYEQYF.

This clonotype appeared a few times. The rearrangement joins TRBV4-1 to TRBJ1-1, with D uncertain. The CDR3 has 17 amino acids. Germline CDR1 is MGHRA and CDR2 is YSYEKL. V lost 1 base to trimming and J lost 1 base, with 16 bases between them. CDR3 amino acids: CASSQVTMGIRNTEAFF. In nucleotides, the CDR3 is TGCGCCAGCAGCCAAGTGACCATGGGAATACGGAACACTGAAGCTTTCTTT.

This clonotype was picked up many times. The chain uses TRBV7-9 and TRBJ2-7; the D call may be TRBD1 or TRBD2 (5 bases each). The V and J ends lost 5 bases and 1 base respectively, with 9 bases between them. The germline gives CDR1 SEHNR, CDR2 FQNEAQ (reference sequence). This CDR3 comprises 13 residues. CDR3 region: CASSPGGSYEQYF. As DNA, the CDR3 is TGTGCCAGCAGCCCTGGGGGATCCTACGAGCAGTACTTC.

CDR3 protein: CSARDEGGAGNEQFF. DNA for the CDR3: TGCAGTGCTAGAGATGAGGGGGGGGCGGGCAATGAGCAGTTCTTC. The rearrangement uses TRBV20-1 and TRBJ2-1, with D perhaps matching TRBD2 (7 bases). Trimming left V 0 bases short and J 6 bases short, with 15 bases between. Germline V lookup: CDR1 DFQATT, CDR2 SNEGSKA (reference sequence). CDR3 length: 15 amino acids.

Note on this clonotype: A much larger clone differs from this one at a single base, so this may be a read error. CDR3 bases: TGTGCCAGCAGATCGACCAGGGTAGGGCGCGGTAATGAAAAACTGTTTTTT. Protein sequence: CASRSTRVGRGNEKLFF. This chain connects TRBV7-9 to TRBJ1-4; maybe TRBD1 (5 bases). The ends were cut back, 6 bases at V and 4 bases at J, with 21 bases in the middle. CDR3 size: 17 residues. Per the germline V gene, CDR1 is SEHNR and CDR2 is FQNEAQ (reference sequence).